This TCR beta chain was recorded in a study of shared clonotypes between healthy human individuals. Naive-designated CD8 cells lacked CD45RO, were positively enriched for CCR7, and omitted terminally differentiated effector memory CD45RA+ cells. The V and J ends lost 4 bases and 5 bases respectively, with 12 bases between them. The CDR3 sequence is 13 residues long. Germline V gene sequence: CDR1 MNHEY, CDR2 SMNVEV (reference sequence). Assay: immunoSEQ multiplex PCR; the TCRdb copy retains only in-frame clones and omits some. The sample lists about 820,000 clones; approximately 92% were seen once. Study-level findings and limits: Sampling covered blood only; tissue repertoires likely differ. Clonotypes that were shared across a few donors made up approximately 5.1% of naive CD4 clonotypes.

A word on this clone: The antigen is unknown.

This chain links TRBV27 with TRBJ2-7, with a tentative D call TRBD2 (5 bases). Input material: naive CD8+ T cells sorted from blood. The clonotype comes from a man aged 25 to 45 in good health. CDR3 in amino acids: CASSSGKGDEQYF. CDR3 nucleotide sequence: TGTGCCAGCAGTTCCGGGAAAGGAGACGAGCAGTACTTC.